The source of this T cell receptor (beta chain) is a study of CD8 T cells in ankylosing spondylitis. The ends were cut back, 7 bases at V and 8 bases at J, with 14 bases in the middle. CDR1 and CDR2 from the germline V gene are SQVTM and ANQGSEA. The CDR3 loop spans 11 amino acids. MiXCR, run by TCRdb on the 5' RACE reads, gives a single entry per CDR3 protein. This table has roughly 200,000 distinct CDR3 sequences, around 25% appearing once. The chain couples TRBV29-1 to TRBJ1-2, with TRBD1 as a possible D gene (6 bases). The receptor comes from a male donor with ankylosing spondylitis or in good health (not recorded which). The sequenced sample was blood, either unsorted or a sorted T cell fraction (not recorded which). Here the CDR3 DNA reads TGCAGCGGTCTGGGGGCAGTAGGCTACACCTTC. Translating it yields CSGLGAVGYTF.